This T cell receptor beta chain is from a study of T-cell reconstitution after alpha-beta-depleted transplantation in children. General study findings and limits: Reportedly, roughly two months post-transplant, alpha-beta T cells arose from several hundred expanded graft clones. At one year after transplant, newly produced T cells mostly accounted for T-cell counts and diversity. Surviving thymic progenitors and recipient T cells were the source of high TCRbeta diversity at day 60 in some patients.

It was with unique molecular identifiers that the TCRbeta library was prepared. Each CDR3 protein gets one entry after TCRdb re-called the PCR reads with MiXCR. This sample has approximately 31,000 distinct CDR3 sequences; approximately 6.5% occur once, and the top ten carry roughly a quarter. This clonotype qualifies as medium-sized. What it binds is unknown. This sequence originates from a child younger than two who had a stem cell transplant for acute myeloid leukemia, so the T cells may come from the graft donor. Source: peripheral blood, taken 60 days after TCRalphabeta/CD19-depleted stem cell transplant.

CDR3 coding DNA: TGTGCCAGCAGCTTATGGGACAGCCGAGAGACCCAGTACTTC. Its protein is CASSLWDSRETQYF. This chain connects TRBV7-6 to TRBJ2-5; 7 bases agree with TRBD1. This CDR3 comprises 14 residues. J gave up 4 bases and V 2 bases, and 4 bases lay outside the gene matches. Looked up from germline, CDR1 is SGHVS and CDR2 is FNYEAQ.